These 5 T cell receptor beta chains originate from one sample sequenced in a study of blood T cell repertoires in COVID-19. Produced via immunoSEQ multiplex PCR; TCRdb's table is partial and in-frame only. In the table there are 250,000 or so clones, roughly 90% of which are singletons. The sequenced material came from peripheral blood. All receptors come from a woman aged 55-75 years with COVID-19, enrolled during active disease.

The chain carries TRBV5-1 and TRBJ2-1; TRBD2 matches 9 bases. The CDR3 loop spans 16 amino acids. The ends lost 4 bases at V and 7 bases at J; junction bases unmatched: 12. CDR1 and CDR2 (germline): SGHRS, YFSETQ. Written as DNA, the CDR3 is TGCGCCAGCAGCCGGACCGGGCGGGGGGGCAAGAATGAGCAGTTCTTC. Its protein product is CASSRTGRGGKNEQFF. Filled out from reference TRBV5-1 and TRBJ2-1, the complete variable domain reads KAGVTQTPRYLIKTRGQQVTLSCSPISGHRSVSWYQQTPGQGLQFLFEYFSETQRNKGNFPGRFSGRQFSNSRSEMNVSTLELGDSALYLCASSRTGRGGKNEQFFGPGTRLTVL.

CDR3 loop: CASSRYRVNTEAFF. The CDR3 DNA follows: TGTGCCAGCAGCCGGTACAGGGTGAACACTGAAGCTTTCTTT. The V and J genes are TRBV3-1 (or the pseudogene TRBV3-2) and TRBJ1-1, with a possible D match to TRBD1 (6 bases). V lost 4 bases, J lost 0 bases, and 9 bases lay in between. Germline V gene data show CDR1 as LGHDT and CDR2 as YNNKEL (reference sequence). This CDR3 is built from 14 residues.

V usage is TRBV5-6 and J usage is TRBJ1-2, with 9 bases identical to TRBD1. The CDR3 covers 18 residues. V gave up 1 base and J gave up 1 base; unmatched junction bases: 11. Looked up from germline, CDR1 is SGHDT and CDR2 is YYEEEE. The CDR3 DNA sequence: TGTGCCAGCAGCTTGACAGGGGGCCCCCCGGGAGTTAACTATGGCTACACCTTC. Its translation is CASSLTGGPPGVNYGYTF.

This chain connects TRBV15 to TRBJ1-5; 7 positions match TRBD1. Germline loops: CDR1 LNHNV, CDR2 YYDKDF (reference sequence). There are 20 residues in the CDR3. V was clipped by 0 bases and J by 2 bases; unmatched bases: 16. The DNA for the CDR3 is TGTGCCACCAGCAGAGAGAGAACAGGTATGGGGACAGATCGCAATCAGCCCCAGCATTTT. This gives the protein CATSRERTGMGTDRNQPQHF.

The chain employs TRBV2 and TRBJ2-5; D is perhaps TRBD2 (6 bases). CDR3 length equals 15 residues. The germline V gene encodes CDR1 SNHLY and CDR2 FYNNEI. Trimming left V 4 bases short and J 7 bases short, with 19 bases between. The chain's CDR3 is CASSGAGTTLGTQYF. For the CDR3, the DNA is TGTGCCAGCAGTGGGGCGGGGACGACACTGGGGACCCAGTACTTC.